This TCR beta chain was sequenced during a study of blood T cell repertoires in COVID-19. Background on the study: Some COVID-19 samples were acute and others convalescent; all came from the United States, Italy and Spain.

Germline CDR1 reads SGHTA; CDR2 reads FQGTGA. The V end was cut by 6 bases, the J end by 5 bases, with 13 bases between. The CDR3 is made up of 13 amino acids. Authors' analysis steps: For nucleated cells, counts were estimated from reference gene primer amplification. Sequenced by immunoSEQ multiplex PCR; TCRdb stores in-frame clones only, minus some. V, J and clone size are those of that table, while D and trimming were read from the DNA. Of about 190,000 clones detected, less than 85% appear once; the ten largest clones hold approximately 13%. Comment on this clone: In the same sample, other DNA sequences code for this CDR3.

Sample: peripheral blood. V gene TRBV7-3 combines with J gene TRBJ1-1; unclear D gene. The sequence was obtained from a man between 45 and 60 years old who had recovered from COVID-19. CDR3 protein: CASSLTPRTEAFF. CDR3 sequence (DNA): TGTGCCAGCAGTCTAACCCCCCGAACTGAAGCTTTCTTT.